This T cell receptor (beta chain) appears in the sequencing data of a study of shared clonotypes between healthy human individuals. Study in general: There were three CD4 naive, three CD4 memory, two CD8 naive and one CD8 memory plates per donor.

Whole-study results and caveats: Naive subsets typically showed greater estimated richness than memory subsets.

Of note for this clone: Its specificity is not known.

CD45RO-negative CD8 cells positively selected for CCR7 made up the naive population, which excluded terminally differentiated effector memory CD45RA+ cells. TCRdb's table, derived via immunoSEQ multiplex PCR, lists solely in-frame clones and lacks some. The sample records roughly 570,000 clones, 95% to 98% being singletons. The V gene end was trimmed by 7 bases and the J gene end by 7 bases; junction bases not matched to a gene: 5. Germline CDR1 SNHLY, CDR2 FYNNEI. This CDR3 has 12 amino acids. This sequence was found in a man aged 25-45 years in good health. This rearrangement joins TRBV2 to TRBJ1-2; 8 nucleotides align to TRBD1. Sequenced: naive CD8+ T cells sorted from blood. The DNA of the CDR3 is TGTGCCAGCACCCCAGGGGGCGGTGGCTACACCTTC. This codes for CASTPGGGGYTF.